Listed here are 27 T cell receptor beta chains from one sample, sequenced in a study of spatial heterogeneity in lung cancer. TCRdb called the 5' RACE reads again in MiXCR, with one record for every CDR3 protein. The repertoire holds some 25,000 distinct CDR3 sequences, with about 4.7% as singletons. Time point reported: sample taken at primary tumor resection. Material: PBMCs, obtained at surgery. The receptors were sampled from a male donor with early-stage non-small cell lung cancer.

CDR3 region: CASSHSSEQYF. As DNA, the CDR3 is TGTGCCAGCAGCCATTCATCCGAGCAGTACTTC. V is TRBV3-1 and J is TRBJ2-7, with no clear D. V lost 3 bases to trimming and J lost 6 bases, with 6 bases between them. The germline gives CDR1 LGHDT, CDR2 YNNKEL (reference sequence). CDR3 length: 11 residues.

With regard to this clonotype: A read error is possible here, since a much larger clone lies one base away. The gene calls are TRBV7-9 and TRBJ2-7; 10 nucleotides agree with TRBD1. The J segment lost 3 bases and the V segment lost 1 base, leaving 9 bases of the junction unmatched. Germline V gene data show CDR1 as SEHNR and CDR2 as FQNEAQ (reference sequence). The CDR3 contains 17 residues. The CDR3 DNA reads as TGTGCCAGCAGCTTAGTGCATCACCGGGACAGGGGCTACGAGCAGTACTTC. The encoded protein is CASSLVHHRDRGYEQYF.

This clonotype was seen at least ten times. The CDR3: CASSGERGQPQHF. CDR3 DNA: TGTGCCAGCAGTGGGGAGCGCGGACAGCCCCAGCATTTT. V usage is TRBV2 and J usage is TRBJ1-5; D is unclear. The V and J ends lost 4 bases and 7 bases respectively, with 11 bases between them. From germline, CDR1 is SNHLY and CDR2 FYNNEI. The CDR3 covers 13 residues.

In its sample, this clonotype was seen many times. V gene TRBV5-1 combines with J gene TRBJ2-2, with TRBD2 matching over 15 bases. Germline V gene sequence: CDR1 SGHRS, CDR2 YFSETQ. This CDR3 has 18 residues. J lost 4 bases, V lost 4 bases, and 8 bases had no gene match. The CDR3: CASSPGLAGGPGTGELFF. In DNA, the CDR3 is TGCGCCAGCAGCCCCGGACTAGCGGGAGGGCCCGGCACCGGGGAGCTGTTTTTT.

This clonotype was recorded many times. For the CDR3, the DNA is TGTGCCAGCAGTTTAGCAGGGACAGGGGTACACACTGAAGCTTTCTTT. Residues: CASSLAGTGVHTEAFF. The rearrangement joins TRBV27 to TRBJ1-1; 10 nucleotides line up with TRBD1. CDR3 size: 16 residues. Trimming removed 2 bases from V and 3 bases from J; junction bases left unmatched: 6. The germline gives CDR1 MNHEY, CDR2 SMNVEV (reference sequence).

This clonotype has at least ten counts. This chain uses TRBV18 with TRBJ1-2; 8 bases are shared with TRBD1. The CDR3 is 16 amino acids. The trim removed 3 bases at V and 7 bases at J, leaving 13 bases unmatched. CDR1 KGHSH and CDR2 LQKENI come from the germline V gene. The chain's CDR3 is CASSPGVDRVYGGYTF. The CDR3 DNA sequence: TGTGCCAGCTCACCTGGAGTGGACAGGGTTTACGGTGGCTACACCTTC.

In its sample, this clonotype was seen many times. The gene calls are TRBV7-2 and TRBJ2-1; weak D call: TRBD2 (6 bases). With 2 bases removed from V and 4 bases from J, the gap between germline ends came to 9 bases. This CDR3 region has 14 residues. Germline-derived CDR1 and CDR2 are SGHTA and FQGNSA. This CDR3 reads CASSLLALYNEQFF. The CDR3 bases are TGTGCCAGCAGCTTACTAGCGTTATACAATGAGCAGTTCTTC.

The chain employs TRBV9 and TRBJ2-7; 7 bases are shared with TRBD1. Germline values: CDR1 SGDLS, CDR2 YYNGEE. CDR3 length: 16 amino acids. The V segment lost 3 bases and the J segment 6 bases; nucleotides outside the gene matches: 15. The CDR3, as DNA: TGTGCCAGCAGCGAAAGGCAGGGGCAGGGGGTCGCCGAGCAGTACTTC. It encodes CASSERQGQGVAEQYF.

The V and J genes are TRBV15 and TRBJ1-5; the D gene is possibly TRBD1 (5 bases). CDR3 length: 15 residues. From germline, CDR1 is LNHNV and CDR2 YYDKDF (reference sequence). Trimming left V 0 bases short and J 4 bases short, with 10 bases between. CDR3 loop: CATSRDYNRNQPQHF. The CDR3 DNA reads TGTGCCACCAGCAGAGATTACAACAGGAATCAGCCCCAGCATTTT.

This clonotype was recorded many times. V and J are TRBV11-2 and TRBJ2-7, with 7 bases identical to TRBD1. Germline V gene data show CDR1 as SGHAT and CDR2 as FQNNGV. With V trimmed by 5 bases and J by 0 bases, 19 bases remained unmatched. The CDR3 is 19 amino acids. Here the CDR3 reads CASSEATGMSFSSSYEQYF. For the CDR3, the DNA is TGTGCCAGCAGCGAAGCGACAGGGATGAGTTTCTCTAGCTCCTACGAGCAGTACTTC.

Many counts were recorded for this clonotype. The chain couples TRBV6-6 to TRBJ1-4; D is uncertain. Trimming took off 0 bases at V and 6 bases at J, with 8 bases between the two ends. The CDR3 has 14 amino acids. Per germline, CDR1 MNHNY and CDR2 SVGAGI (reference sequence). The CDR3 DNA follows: TGTGCCAGCAGTTACTCCCTGAGAGATGAAAAACTGTTTTTT. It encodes CASSYSLRDEKLFF.

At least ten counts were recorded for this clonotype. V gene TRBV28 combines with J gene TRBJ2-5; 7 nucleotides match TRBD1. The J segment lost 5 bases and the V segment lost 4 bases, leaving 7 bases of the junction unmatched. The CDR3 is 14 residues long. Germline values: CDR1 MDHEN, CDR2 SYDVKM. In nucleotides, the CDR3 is TGTGCCAGCAGTTCCCCGGACAGGAGCGAGACCCAGTACTTC. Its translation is CASSSPDRSETQYF.

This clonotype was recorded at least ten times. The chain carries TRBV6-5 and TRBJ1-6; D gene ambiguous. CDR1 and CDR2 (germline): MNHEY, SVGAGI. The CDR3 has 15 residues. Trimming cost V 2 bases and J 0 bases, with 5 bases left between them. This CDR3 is CASSYGSSYNSPLHF. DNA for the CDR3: TGTGCCAGCAGTTACGGGAGCTCCTATAATTCACCCCTCCACTTT.

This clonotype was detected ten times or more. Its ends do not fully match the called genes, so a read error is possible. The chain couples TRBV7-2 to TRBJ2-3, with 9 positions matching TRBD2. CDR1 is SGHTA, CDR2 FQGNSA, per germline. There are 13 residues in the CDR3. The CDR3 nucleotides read TGTGCCAGCAGCGTAGCGGGAGCAGATACGCAGTATTTT. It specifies CASSVAGADTQYF.

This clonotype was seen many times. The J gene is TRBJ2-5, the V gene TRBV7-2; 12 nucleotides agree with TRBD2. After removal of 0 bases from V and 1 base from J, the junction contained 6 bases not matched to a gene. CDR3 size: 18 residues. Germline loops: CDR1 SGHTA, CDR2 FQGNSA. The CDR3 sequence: CASSLAPTSGGFQETQYF. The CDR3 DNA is TGTGCCAGCAGCTTAGCCCCGACTAGCGGGGGTTTCCAAGAGACCCAGTACTTC.

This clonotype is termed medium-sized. Written as DNA, the CDR3 is TGTGCCAGCAGTTTGCCAGGGTACACAGATACGCAGTATTTT. Amino acids: CASSLPGYTDTQYF. The chain carries TRBV12-3 or TRBV12-4 and TRBJ2-3; D possibly corresponds to TRBD1 (5 bases). V was cut by 3 bases and J by 2 bases, with 9 bases left in between. The CDR3 has 14 amino acids.

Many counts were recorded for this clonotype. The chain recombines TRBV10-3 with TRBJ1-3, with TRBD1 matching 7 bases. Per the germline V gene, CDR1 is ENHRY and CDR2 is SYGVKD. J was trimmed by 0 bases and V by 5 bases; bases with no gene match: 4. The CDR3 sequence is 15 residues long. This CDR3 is CAISSDRASGNTIYF. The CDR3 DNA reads TGTGCCATCAGTTCCGACAGGGCCTCTGGAAACACCATATATTTT.

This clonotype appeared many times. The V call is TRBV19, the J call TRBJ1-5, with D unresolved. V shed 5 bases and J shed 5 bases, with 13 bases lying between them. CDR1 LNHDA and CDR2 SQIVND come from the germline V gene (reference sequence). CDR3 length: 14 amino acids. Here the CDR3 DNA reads TGTGCCAGTAGTTGGCGGTCCGTAGATCAGCCCCAGCATTTT. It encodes CASSWRSVDQPQHF. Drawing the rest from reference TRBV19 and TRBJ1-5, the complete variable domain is DGGITQSPKYLFRKEGQNVTLSCEQNLNHDAMYWYRQDPGQGLRLIYYSQIVNDFQKGDIAEGYSVSREKKESFPLTVTSAQKNPTAFYLCASSWRSVDQPQHFGDGTRLSIL.

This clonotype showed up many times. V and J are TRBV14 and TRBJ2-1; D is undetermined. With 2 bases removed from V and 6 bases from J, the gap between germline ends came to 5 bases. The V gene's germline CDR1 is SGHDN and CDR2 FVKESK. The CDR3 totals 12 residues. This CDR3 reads CASSQYVNEQFF. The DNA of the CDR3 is TGTGCCAGCAGCCAATACGTCAATGAGCAGTTCTTC.

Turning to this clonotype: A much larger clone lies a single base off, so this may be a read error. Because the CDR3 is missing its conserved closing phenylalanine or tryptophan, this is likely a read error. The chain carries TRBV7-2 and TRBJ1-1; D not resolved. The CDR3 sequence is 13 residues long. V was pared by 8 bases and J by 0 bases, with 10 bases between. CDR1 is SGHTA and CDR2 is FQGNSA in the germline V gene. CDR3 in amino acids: CASGRLVNTEAFS. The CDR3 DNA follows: TGTGCCAGCGGCAGACTAGTGAACACTGAAGCTTTCTCT.

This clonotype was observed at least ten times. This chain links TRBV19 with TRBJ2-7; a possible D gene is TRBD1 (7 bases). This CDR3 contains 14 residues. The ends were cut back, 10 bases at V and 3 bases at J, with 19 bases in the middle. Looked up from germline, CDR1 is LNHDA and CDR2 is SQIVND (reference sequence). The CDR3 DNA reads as TGTGCCACCAAGGGGGGACAGTCGCGCTACGAGCAGTACTTC. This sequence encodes CATKGGQSRYEQYF.

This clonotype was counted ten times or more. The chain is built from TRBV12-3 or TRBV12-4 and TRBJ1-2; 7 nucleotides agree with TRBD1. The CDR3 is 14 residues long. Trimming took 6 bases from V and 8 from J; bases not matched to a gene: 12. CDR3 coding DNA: TGTGCCAGCAGCCTCGACAGGGTGGGGAGCGGCTACACCTTC. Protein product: CASSLDRVGSGYTF.

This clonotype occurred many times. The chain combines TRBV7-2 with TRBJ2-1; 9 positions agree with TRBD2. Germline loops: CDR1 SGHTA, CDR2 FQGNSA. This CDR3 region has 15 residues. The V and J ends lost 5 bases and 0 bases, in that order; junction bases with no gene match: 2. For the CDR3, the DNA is TGTGCCAGCAGCGGGCGGGGGGGCTCCTACAATGAGCAGTTCTTC. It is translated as CASSGRGGSYNEQFF.

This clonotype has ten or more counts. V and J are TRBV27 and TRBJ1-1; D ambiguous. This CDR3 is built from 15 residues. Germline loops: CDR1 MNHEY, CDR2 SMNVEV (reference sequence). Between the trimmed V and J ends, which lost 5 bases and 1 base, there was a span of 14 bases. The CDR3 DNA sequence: TGTGCCAGCAGTCGCGGACTGCCTTCGAACACTGAAGCTTTCTTT. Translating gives CASSRGLPSNTEAFF.

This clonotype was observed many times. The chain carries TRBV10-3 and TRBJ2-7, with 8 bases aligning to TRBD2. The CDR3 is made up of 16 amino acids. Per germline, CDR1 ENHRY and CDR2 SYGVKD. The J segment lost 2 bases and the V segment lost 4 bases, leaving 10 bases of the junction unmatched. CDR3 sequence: CAISGTLSGVTYEQYF. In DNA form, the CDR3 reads TGTGCCATCAGTGGGACACTTAGCGGGGTGACCTACGAGCAGTACTTC.

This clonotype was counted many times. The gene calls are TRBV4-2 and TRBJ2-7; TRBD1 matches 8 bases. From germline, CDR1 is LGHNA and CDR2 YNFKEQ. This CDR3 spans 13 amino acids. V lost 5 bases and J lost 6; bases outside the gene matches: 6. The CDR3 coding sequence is TGTGCCAGCAGCGCCTCAGGGGGCGCCGAGCAGTACTTC. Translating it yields CASSASGGAEQYF.

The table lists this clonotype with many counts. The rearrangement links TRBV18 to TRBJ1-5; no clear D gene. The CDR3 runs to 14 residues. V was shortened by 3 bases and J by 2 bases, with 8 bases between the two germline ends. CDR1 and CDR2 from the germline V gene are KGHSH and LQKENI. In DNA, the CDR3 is TGTGCCAGCTCACCTGAGTATGGCAATCAGCCCCAGCATTTT. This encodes CASSPEYGNQPQHF.